The 27 T cell receptor beta chains below come from one sample, sequenced in a study of cytomegalovirus exposure and HLA in healthy donors. Primers for the PCR totalled 60 Vbeta and 13 Jbeta. Some clones are missing from TCRdb's copy, which holds only in-frame ones; the method was immunoSEQ multiplex PCR. Its table records some 130,000 clones. The sample comprised PBMCs. Receptor source: a man between 18 and 29 years old in good health and CMV-seronegative.

The chain combines TRBV5-4 with TRBJ1-6; tentatively, D is TRBD1 (6 bases). The CDR3 totals 16 residues. Germline-derived CDR1 and CDR2 are SGHNT and YYREEE (reference sequence). V was shortened by 0 bases and J by 9 bases, with 16 bases between the two germline ends. The CDR3 nucleotides are TGTGCCAGCAGCTTGGAAGGTGGGACACGGAGTTCACCCCTCCACTTT. Its protein is CASSLEGGTRSSPLHF. The whole variable domain, filled in from reference TRBV5-4 and TRBJ1-6, reads ETGVTQSPTHLIKTRGQQVTLRCSSQSGHNTVSWYQQALGQGPQFIFQYYREEENGRGNFPPRFSGLQFPNYSSELNVNALELDDSALYLCASSLEGGTRSSPLHFGNGTRLTVT.

V usage is TRBV13 and J usage is TRBJ2-1, with TRBD2 matching over 10 bases. The CDR3 consists of 15 residues. Germline loops: CDR1 PRHDT, CDR2 FYEKMQ (reference sequence). Trimming took 11 bases from V and 4 from J; bases not matched to a gene: 11. CDR3 loop: CAGLEGLADYNEQFF. In DNA, the CDR3 is TGTGCCGGCCTAGAAGGACTAGCGGATTACAATGAGCAGTTCTTC.

This chain links TRBV10-3 with TRBJ2-7, with 8 bases fitting TRBD1. From germline, CDR1 is ENHRY and CDR2 SYGVKD. The CDR3 has 12 amino acids. V was pared by 3 bases and J by 6 bases, with 1 base of the junction left unmatched. In DNA, the CDR3 is TGTGCCATCAGTGAAACAGGGGGCGAGCAGTACTTC. Translated: CAISETGGEQYF.

The V and J genes are TRBV25-1 and TRBJ2-3, with 10 nucleotides matching TRBD2. Germline V lookup: CDR1 MGHDK, CDR2 SYGVNS. V shed 5 bases, J shed 1 base, and the junction held 3 bases outside the gene matches. The CDR3 is 15 amino acids. CDR3 residues: CASSTSGIGTDTQYF. CDR3 DNA: TGTGCCAGCAGTACTAGCGGGATCGGCACAGATACGCAGTATTTT.

J is TRBJ1-6 and V is TRBV14; 9 bases map to TRBD1. J gave up 7 bases and V 0 bases, and 13 bases lay outside the gene matches. Per the germline V gene, CDR1 is SGHDN and CDR2 is FVKESK. This CDR3 region has 19 residues. DNA for the CDR3: TGTGCCAGCAGCCAAGATGAGGGATTTCCAGGACAGGGGAATTCACCCCTCCACTTT. Its translation is CASSQDEGFPGQGNSPLHF.

The rearrangement uses TRBV28 and TRBJ1-6; D unclear. Trimming stripped 5 bases from V and 5 bases from J, with 13 bases between. CDR3 size: 15 residues. Germline CDR1 reads MDHEN; CDR2 reads SYDVKM. This CDR3 reads CASSIVREDNSPLHF. The CDR3 nucleotides read TGTGCCAGCAGTATAGTGCGGGAGGATAATTCACCCCTCCACTTT.

V is TRBV5-4 and J is TRBJ1-1; TRBD1 is a possible D gene (6 bases). The germline gives CDR1 SGHNT, CDR2 YYREEE (reference sequence). The V and J ends lost 6 bases and 1 base respectively, with 16 bases between them. The CDR3 runs 15 residues. CDR3 loop: CASIRGGLRNTEAFF. The CDR3, as DNA: TGTGCCAGCATCCGGGGGGGGCTTAGGAACACTGAAGCTTTCTTT.

The chain uses TRBV19 and TRBJ1-6, with D hard to call. Germline values: CDR1 LNHDA, CDR2 SQIVND (reference sequence). The CDR3 totals 14 residues. With 6 bases removed from V and 8 bases from J, the gap between germline ends came to 14 bases. Here the CDR3 reads CASRNDPRDSPLHF. The CDR3 DNA follows: TGTGCCAGTAGAAATGACCCGAGGGATTCACCCCTCCACTTT.

The chain recombines TRBV5-1 with TRBJ2-3, with 11 bases matching TRBD2. J lost 5 bases, V lost 1 base, and 6 bases had no gene match. The CDR3 loop spans 16 amino acids. The V gene's germline CDR1 is SGHRS and CDR2 YFSETQ. The CDR3 here is CASSLPLAGGGDTQYF. The CDR3 bases are TGCGCCAGCAGCTTGCCTCTAGCGGGGGGCGGAGATACGCAGTATTTT.

The rearrangement uses TRBV2 and TRBJ1-2; 10 bases are a match to TRBD1. The ends lost 4 bases at V and 6 bases at J; junction bases unmatched: 14. CDR1 is SNHLY and CDR2 is FYNNEI in the germline V gene. The CDR3 is 17 amino acids. The CDR3 DNA reads TGTGCCAGCAGTGGCATTACGGAGACAGGGGGCAGGGATGGCTACACCTTC. Its translation: CASSGITETGGRDGYTF.

This rearrangement joins TRBV30 to TRBJ2-7; D is uncertain. Deletions cut 0 bases from V and 4 bases from J, with 4 bases between. Germline CDR1 is GTSNPN and CDR2 is SVGIG (reference sequence). The CDR3 runs 11 residues. As DNA, the CDR3 is TGTGCCTGGAGTGTACGGTACGAGCAGTACTTC. Translating it yields CAWSVRYEQYF.

The V and J genes are TRBV10-3 and TRBJ1-1; D perhaps matches TRBD1 (5 bases). CDR3 length: 18 amino acids. Trimming shortened V by 3 bases and J by 0 bases, and 20 bases separated the two germline ends. CDR1 and CDR2 (germline): ENHRY, SYGVKD. Here the CDR3 DNA reads TGTGCCATCAGTGATAACCATGGACAATCTTTTATGAACACTGAAGCTTTCTTT. Protein: CAISDNHGQSFMNTEAFF.

The chain employs TRBV27 and TRBJ1-2, with D possibly TRBD1 on 6 matching bases. CDR1 MNHEY and CDR2 SMNVEV come from the germline V gene (reference sequence). V lost 5 bases and J 3 bases, leaving 16 bases between the germline ends. This CDR3 is 15 amino acids long. CDR3: CASSPQTGIDYGYTF. The CDR3 DNA reads as TGTGCCAGCAGTCCCCAAACAGGGATCGACTATGGCTACACCTTC.

The chain couples TRBV7-2 to TRBJ2-5, with 13 bases matching TRBD2. This CDR3 contains 17 residues. Trimming took 5 bases from V and 1 from J; bases not matched to a gene: 7. Germline CDR1 and CDR2: SGHTA and FQGNSA. The CDR3 region has the DNA TGTGCCAGCAGCCAAGGAAGACTAGCGGGAGGCCAAGAGACCCAGTACTTC. This sequence encodes CASSQGRLAGGQETQYF.

The CDR3 spells CASSSGQGRTEAFF. The CDR3 bases are TGTGCCAGCAGCTCTGGACAGGGAAGGACTGAAGCTTTCTTT. This sequence joins TRBV7-4 and TRBJ1-1; 8 bases fit TRBD1. This CDR3 has 14 amino acids. The ends lost 4 bases at V and 5 bases at J; junction bases unmatched: 6. The germline CDR1 and CDR2 sequences are SGHVT and SQSDAQ.

The V gene is TRBV6-4, the J gene TRBJ2-1; no definite D call. Looked up from germline, CDR1 is MRHNA and CDR2 is SNTAGT. This CDR3 is 12 amino acids long. The V gene lost 2 bases and the J gene lost 7 bases, with 6 bases spanning the gap. The CDR3 DNA reads as TGTGCCAGCAGTGACGGTAGAAATGAGCAGTTCTTC. It translates to CASSDGRNEQFF.

The DNA for the CDR3 is TGCGCCAGCAGCTTGGCAGCGGGAGTGGAATACGAGCAGTACTTC. Protein sequence: CASSLAAGVEYEQYF. The genes are TRBV5-1 and TRBJ2-7, with 8 bases aligning to TRBD2. This CDR3 comprises 15 residues. Germline V gives CDR1 SGHRS, CDR2 YFSETQ. V lost 0 bases, J lost 4 bases, and 6 bases stayed unmatched.

The chain links TRBV2 to TRBJ2-2; D perhaps matches TRBD1 (6 bases). The CDR3 extends over 13 amino acids. In germline, CDR1 is SNHLY, CDR2 FYNNEI. Trimming pared 6 bases from V and 6 bases from J, leaving 11 bases between. CDR3 DNA: TGTGCCAGCAGCGACCCAGGGGCCGGGGAGCTGTTTTTT. Encoded protein: CASSDPGAGELFF. The full variable domain, in which reference TRBV2 and TRBJ2-2 provide the parts outside the CDR3, is EPEVTQTPSHQVTQMGQEVILRCVPISNHLYFYWYRQILGQKVEFLVSFYNNEISEKSEIFDDQFSVERPDGSNFTLKIRSTKLEDSAMYFCASSDPGAGELFFGEGSRLTVL.

The chain's CDR3 is CASSLITSGARGEQYF. The CDR3 DNA reads TGTGCCAGCAGTTTAATAACTAGCGGGGCCCGGGGTGAGCAGTATTTT. J is TRBJ2-3 and V is TRBV28; 10 positions agree with TRBD2. The J segment lost 11 bases and the V segment lost 2 bases, leaving 13 bases of the junction unmatched. The CDR3 has 16 amino acids. The germline V gene encodes CDR1 MDHEN and CDR2 SYDVKM.

This chain joins TRBV5-6 and TRBJ1-2; D gene ambiguous. The CDR3 covers 14 residues. The V gene's germline CDR1 is SGHDT and CDR2 YYEEEE. V lost 3 bases and J lost 6, with 15 bases in between. Here the CDR3 reads CASSSTSQVHGYTF. As DNA, the CDR3 is TGTGCCAGCAGCTCAACGAGTCAGGTACATGGCTACACCTTC. Using reference TRBV5-6 and TRBJ1-2 for the parts outside the CDR3, the full variable domain is DAGVTQSPTHLIKTRGQQVTLRCSPKSGHDTVSWYQQALGQGPQFIFQYYEEEERQRGNFPDRFSGHQFPNYSSELNVNALLLGDSALYLCASSSTSQVHGYTFGSGTRLTVV.

The V gene is TRBV7-3, the J gene TRBJ2-3, with 7 nucleotides matching TRBD1. The CDR3 sequence is 13 residues long. V lost 4 bases, J lost 3 bases, and 1 base stayed unmatched. Germline V CDR1 and CDR2: SGHTA, FQGTGA. The CDR3 DNA reads as TGTGCCAGCAGCTCACAGGGGACAGATACGCAGTATTTT. It specifies CASSSQGTDTQYF.

The V gene is TRBV5-1, the J gene TRBJ2-5, with D tentatively TRBD2 (5 bases). Germline loops: CDR1 SGHRS, CDR2 YFSETQ. Trimming removed 0 bases at V and 5 bases at J, with 8 bases between. The CDR3 is made up of 13 amino acids. The DNA for the CDR3 is TGCGCCAGCAGCTTGGAACTAGGGGAGACCCAGTACTTC. This gives the protein CASSLELGETQYF. The variable domain in full, completed from reference TRBV5-1 and TRBJ2-5, reads KAGVTQTPRYLIKTRGQQVTLSCSPISGHRSVSWYQQTPGQGLQFLFEYFSETQRNKGNFPGRFSGRQFSNSRSEMNVSTLELGDSALYLCASSLELGETQYFGPGTRLLVL.

CDR3 region: CASSPQGAEYEKLFF. In DNA, the CDR3 is TGCGCCAGCAGCCCACAGGGAGCTGAGTACGAAAAACTGTTTTTT. This chain uses TRBV5-1 with TRBJ1-4, with D possibly matching TRBD1 (6 bases). CDR3 length: 15 amino acids. The germline V and J ends were trimmed by 4 bases and 8 bases, with 18 bases remaining between them. Germline CDR1 reads SGHRS; CDR2 reads YFSETQ.

The rearrangement links TRBV30 to TRBJ1-6; D is possibly TRBD1 (5 bases). Per the germline V gene, CDR1 is GTSNPN and CDR2 is SVGIG (reference sequence). Trimming removed 7 bases at V and 7 bases at J, with 23 bases between. The CDR3 loop spans 16 amino acids. The CDR3 region is CASTINTNRLNSPLHF. DNA for the CDR3: TGTGCCTCAACCATAAACACGAACAGGTTAAATTCACCCCTCCACTTT.

This chain uses TRBV4-1 with TRBJ2-2, with 11 bases aligning to TRBD2. The CDR3 is 17 amino acids. Germline CDR1 MGHRA, CDR2 YSYEKL. V shed 0 bases, J shed 6 bases, and the junction held 6 bases outside the gene matches. This chain's CDR3 is CASSQDGLAGGPGELFF. The CDR3 bases are TGCGCCAGCAGCCAAGATGGGCTAGCGGGAGGCCCCGGGGAGCTGTTTTTT.

The chain joins TRBV27 to TRBJ2-4; D call uncertain. Germline V gene sequence: CDR1 MNHEY, CDR2 SMNVEV (reference sequence). The CDR3 is made up of 14 amino acids. Trimming cost V 2 bases and J 0 bases, with 5 bases left between them. In DNA, the CDR3 is TGTGCCAGCAGTTTAAGGAGAGCCAAAAACATTCAGTACTTC. Amino acids: CASSLRRAKNIQYF.

The V gene is TRBV10-3, the J gene TRBJ1-3; 8 bases fit TRBD1. The ends lost 0 bases at V and 3 bases at J; junction bases unmatched: 10. CDR1 ENHRY and CDR2 SYGVKD come from the germline V gene. The CDR3 totals 18 residues. The chain's CDR3 is CAISESRTGRFFGNTIYF. The CDR3 DNA sequence: TGTGCCATCAGTGAGTCCCGGACAGGGAGATTCTTTGGAAACACCATATATTTT.